This T cell receptor beta chain appears in the sequencing data of a study of CD8 T cells in ankylosing spondylitis. Germline V gene data show CDR1 as MNHEY and CDR2 as SVGEGT. This CDR3 spans 13 amino acids. V dropped 5 bases and J dropped 9 bases, with 14 bases sitting between them. With molecular barcodes, quantitative 5'-RACE was used to make the TCR beta libraries. Via MiXCR, TCRdb re-called the 5' RACE reads, giving one row per CDR3 protein. The data contain 150,000 to 200,000 distinct CDR3 sequences, just over 9.5% of them singletons. This TCR came from a female donor with ankylosing spondylitis or in good health (not recorded which). The chain joins TRBV6-2 or TRBV6-3 to TRBJ2-1; D perhaps matches TRBD2 (5 bases). The sample consisted of blood, either unsorted or a sorted T cell fraction (not recorded which). CDR3 DNA: TGTGCCAGCAGTGGGTCTGGAGGTAGTGAGCAGTTCTTC. Its translation: CASSGSGGSEQFF.